What follows describes a single T cell receptor beta chain. Under the authors' procedure: Quantification of nucleated cells was approximated via reference gene primer amplification. Libraries were prepared by immunoSEQ multiplex PCR; TCRdb keeps only in-frame clonotypes and omits some of them. The V and J calls and clone size were taken over from that table, and D and trimming were inferred from the DNA. The sample includes approximately 90,000 clones, over 70% of them seen just once. The data originate from a study of blood T cell repertoires in COVID-19. Study at large: PBMCs, B-cell-depleted T cells, or T cells were the source of the cDNA or gDNA that made up the material.

CDR3 length equals 13 residues. Germline CDR1 reads LNHDA; CDR2 reads SQIVND (reference sequence). V lost 7 bases and J lost 8; bases outside the gene matches: 10. The receptor comes from a woman aged 80 or over with active or convalescent COVID-19. Sequencing was done on a sample of peripheral blood. This chain joins TRBV19 and TRBJ1-2; 7 positions match TRBD1. Written as DNA, the CDR3 is TGTGCCAGTACCCAACAGGGGAAATCGGGCTACACCTTC. Its protein product is CASTQQGKSGYTF.